The rows below give T cell receptor beta chains drawn from one sample of a study of shared clonotypes between healthy human individuals. Libraries were prepared by immunoSEQ multiplex PCR; TCRdb keeps only in-frame clonotypes and omits some of them. Of a few hundred thousand clones listed, 96% are singletons. The sequenced sample consisted of memory CD8+ T cells sorted from blood. The receptors shown here come from a man aged 25 to 40 in good health. Both conserved end residues are part of each CDR3. A D gene is named only where the DNA matches it firmly. The listing skips clone size in some rows; elsewhere it reads once, few, many or a size class.

clone size: -; V gene: TRBV13; J gene: TRBJ1-2; CDR3 length: 14; D gene: TRBD1; CDR3 protein: CASSRTGGAGGYTF
clone size: -; V gene: TRBV30; J gene: TRBJ2-5; CDR3 length: 15; D gene: -; CDR3 protein: CAWIPTGRVGETQYF
clone size: -; V gene: TRBV18; J gene: TRBJ2-3; CDR3 length: 18; D gene: TRBD2; CDR3 protein: CASSPPGSSGSGTDTQYF
clone size: -; V gene: TRBV25-1; J gene: TRBJ2-7; CDR3 length: 15; D gene: -; CDR3 protein: CASSLWRGIAYEQYF
clone size: -; V gene: TRBV7-9; J gene: TRBJ2-2; CDR3 length: 16; D gene: -; CDR3 protein: CASSQPTSRHTGELFF
clone size: -; V gene: TRBV6-1; J gene: TRBJ1-2; CDR3 length: 13; D gene: -; CDR3 protein: CASSWGFNYGYTF
clone size: -; V gene: TRBV7-2; J gene: TRBJ2-1; CDR3 length: 13; D gene: -; CDR3 protein: CASSFSGYNEQFF
clone size: once; V gene: TRBV10-3; J gene: TRBJ2-5; CDR3 length: 16; D gene: -; CDR3 protein: CAISASPTRNQETQYF
clone size: -; V gene: TRBV2; J gene: TRBJ2-1; CDR3 length: 20; D gene: -; CDR3 protein: CASSKQRWRAGEGVYNEQFF
clone size: -; V gene: TRBV6-1; J gene: TRBJ2-3; CDR3 length: 16; D gene: -; CDR3 protein: CASSEATMGSGDTQYF
clone size: -; V gene: TRBV14; J gene: TRBJ2-7; CDR3 length: 15; D gene: -; CDR3 protein: CASSPPGAGAYEQYF
clone size: -; V gene: TRBV19; J gene: TRBJ2-3; CDR3 length: 13; D gene: -; CDR3 protein: CASSLAGTDTQYF
clone size: -; V gene: TRBV6-1; J gene: TRBJ2-1; CDR3 length: 14; D gene: -; CDR3 protein: CASSVVGLYNEQFF
clone size: -; V gene: TRBV4-1; J gene: TRBJ1-5; CDR3 length: 19; D gene: -; CDR3 protein: CASSQEPSAYRAGNQPQHF
clone size: -; V gene: TRBV14; J gene: TRBJ2-2; CDR3 length: 15; D gene: -; CDR3 protein: CASSQAGVVTGELFF
clone size: -; V gene: TRBV2; J gene: TRBJ1-1; CDR3 length: 13; D gene: TRBD1; CDR3 protein: CASSTGGGTEAFF
clone size: -; V gene: TRBV7-3; J gene: TRBJ1-1; CDR3 length: 13; D gene: -; CDR3 protein: CASSFTGGGEAFF
clone size: -; V gene: TRBV10-2; J gene: TRBJ2-3; CDR3 length: 16; D gene: -; CDR3 protein: CASSIRPLARTDTQYF
clone size: -; V gene: TRBV10-3; J gene: TRBJ1-1; CDR3 length: 14; D gene: TRBD1; CDR3 protein: CAISDYRGNTEAFF
clone size: -; V gene: TRBV5-6; J gene: TRBJ2-6; CDR3 length: 15; D gene: -; CDR3 protein: CASSSGLAGANVLTF
clone size: -; V gene: TRBV2; J gene: TRBJ2-2; CDR3 length: 15; D gene: TRBD2; CDR3 protein: CASTGTSGSTGELFF
clone size: -; V gene: TRBV6-6; J gene: TRBJ2-4; CDR3 length: 15; D gene: -; CDR3 protein: CASSTPSMTKNIQYF
clone size: few; V gene: TRBV19; J gene: TRBJ2-2; CDR3 length: 14; D gene: TRBD2; CDR3 protein: CASSSGRDTGELFF
clone size: -; V gene: TRBV19; J gene: TRBJ1-5; CDR3 length: 16; D gene: TRBD1; CDR3 protein: CASTNLQGFGNQPQHF
clone size: -; V gene: TRBV4-1; J gene: TRBJ1-2; CDR3 length: 15; D gene: -; CDR3 protein: CASSQDPPGTYGYTF
clone size: -; V gene: TRBV27; J gene: TRBJ2-3; CDR3 length: 12; D gene: -; CDR3 protein: CASRRTLDTQYF
clone size: -; V gene: TRBV18; J gene: TRBJ1-6; CDR3 length: 16; D gene: -; CDR3 protein: CASSPFSRAYNSPLHF
clone size: -; V gene: TRBV29-1; J gene: TRBJ2-7; CDR3 length: 13; D gene: -; CDR3 protein: CSVTGTDSYEQYF
clone size: -; V gene: TRBV5-4; J gene: TRBJ2-7; CDR3 length: 13; D gene: -; CDR3 protein: CASSYVGAHEQYF
clone size: -; V gene: TRBV7-3; J gene: TRBJ2-1; CDR3 length: 15; D gene: TRBD2; CDR3 protein: CASSRLAGSYNEQFF
clone size: -; V gene: TRBV4-2; J gene: TRBJ2-7; CDR3 length: 14; D gene: -; CDR3 protein: CASSQGGMVYEQYF
clone size: -; V gene: TRBV6-5; J gene: TRBJ2-7; CDR3 length: 14; D gene: TRBD1; CDR3 protein: CASSPGQGTYEQYF
clone size: -; V gene: TRBV6-6; J gene: TRBJ2-1; CDR3 length: 16; D gene: -; CDR3 protein: CASSETGKGVYNEQFF
clone size: -; V gene: TRBV7-6; J gene: TRBJ1-3; CDR3 length: 14; D gene: -; CDR3 protein: CASSLDPSGNTIYF
clone size: -; V gene: TRBV5-1; J gene: TRBJ2-2; CDR3 length: 15; D gene: TRBD1; CDR3 protein: CASSFQTGISGELFF
clone size: once; V gene: TRBV14; J gene: TRBJ1-2; CDR3 length: 13; D gene: -; CDR3 protein: CASSQQGYYGYTF
clone size: once; V gene: TRBV11-2; J gene: TRBJ2-5; CDR3 length: 11; D gene: -; CDR3 protein: CASSQGVYQYF
clone size: -; V gene: TRBV5-6; J gene: TRBJ2-7; CDR3 length: 13; D gene: -; CDR3 protein: CASSLRSGYEQYF
clone size: -; V gene: TRBV6-5; J gene: TRBJ2-1; CDR3 length: 15; D gene: -; CDR3 protein: CASSYEGLSYNEQFF
clone size: -; V gene: TRBV5-1; J gene: TRBJ2-7; CDR3 length: 15; D gene: -; CDR3 protein: CASSWDGTSSYEQYF
clone size: -; V gene: TRBV28; J gene: TRBJ2-1; CDR3 length: 16; D gene: TRBD2; CDR3 protein: CASSLLAGSSYNEQFF
clone size: -; V gene: TRBV2; J gene: TRBJ1-2; CDR3 length: 16; D gene: -; CDR3 protein: CASSDTPRQRRYGYTF
clone size: -; V gene: TRBV7-8; J gene: TRBJ2-7; CDR3 length: 12; D gene: -; CDR3 protein: CASSPGGGTAYF
clone size: -; V gene: TRBV5-1; J gene: TRBJ2-7; CDR3 length: 11; D gene: -; CDR3 protein: CASRDLYEQYF
clone size: -; V gene: TRBV29-1; J gene: TRBJ2-4; CDR3 length: 11; D gene: -; CDR3 protein: CSVGYQNIQYF
clone size: -; V gene: TRBV6-6; J gene: TRBJ2-1; CDR3 length: 15; D gene: -; CDR3 protein: CASSYGAGWRNEQFF